This T cell receptor (beta chain) stems from a study of CD4 T cells in relation to SARS-CoV-2 and coronaviruses. Before the COVID-19 pandemic, during about 2010-2018, CD4+ T cells were taken from unexposed donors. The cells were cultured for around ten days before CD4+ T cells were isolated. About this clone itself: Its antigen is still unknown.

Germline trimming cut 2 bases from V and 1 base from J; bases unmatched to any gene: 8. Germline loops: CDR1 LGHDT, CDR2 YNNKEL (reference sequence). The CDR3 has 16 amino acids. Clones were read by immunoSEQ multiplex PCR, and TCRdb kept only the in-frame ones, dropping some. The data contain just over 25,000 clones, under 80% of them singletons. Input material: CD4+ T cells from PBMCs, cultured in vitro. This sequence joins TRBV3-1 (or the pseudogene TRBV3-2) and TRBJ2-7, with 7 bases that match TRBD2. The TCR comes from a human donor in good health. CDR3 in amino acids: CASSQSWGGGSYEQYF. The CDR3 nucleotides read TGTGCCAGCAGCCAATCTTGGGGGGGAGGGTCCTACGAGCAGTACTTC.